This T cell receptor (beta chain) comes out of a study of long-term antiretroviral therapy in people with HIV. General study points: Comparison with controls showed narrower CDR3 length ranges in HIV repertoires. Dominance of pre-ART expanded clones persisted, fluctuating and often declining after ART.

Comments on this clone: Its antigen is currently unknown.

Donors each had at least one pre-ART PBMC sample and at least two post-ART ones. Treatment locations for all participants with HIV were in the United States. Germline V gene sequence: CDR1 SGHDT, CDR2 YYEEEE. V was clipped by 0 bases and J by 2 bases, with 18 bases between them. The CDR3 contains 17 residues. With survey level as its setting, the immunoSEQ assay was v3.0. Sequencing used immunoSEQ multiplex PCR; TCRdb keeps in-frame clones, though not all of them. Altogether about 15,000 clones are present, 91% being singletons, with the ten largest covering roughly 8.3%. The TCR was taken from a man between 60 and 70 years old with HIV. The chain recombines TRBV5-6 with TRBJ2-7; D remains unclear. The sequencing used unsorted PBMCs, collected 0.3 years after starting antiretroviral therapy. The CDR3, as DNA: TGTGCCAGCAGCTTGGCCTATCTTCAGGTCGCTACCTACGAGCAGTACTTC. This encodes CASSLAYLQVATYEQYF.